This TCR beta chain was captured by sequencing in a study of blood T cells in healthy people across ages. Study-level results: Versus aged donors, long-lived donors had higher diversity and more naive CD4+ cells.

This CDR3 comprises 14 residues. V lost 3 bases and J lost 6; bases outside the gene matches: 7. Germline assignment: CDR1 SGHKS and CDR2 YYEKEE (reference sequence). In the case of this clonotype: The antigen remains undetermined.

Next came a second PCR, run for about 6 to 11 cycles, which used a sample-barcoded 5' primer along with a J-beta primer mix. TCRdb redid the calling of the 5' RACE reads with MiXCR, one entry per CDR3 protein. The table shows around 1,700,000 distinct CDR3 sequences, with roughly 30% occurring only once. The receptor was isolated from a woman under 40 in good health. The specimen sequenced was blood. V usage is TRBV5-5 and J usage is TRBJ2-7, with 9 nucleotides matching TRBD2. The CDR3 nucleotides are TGTGCCAGCAGCTCACCTAGCGGGGTAACCGAGCAGTACTTC. Amino acid sequence: CASSSPSGVTEQYF. The complete variable domain, with remaining parts taken from reference TRBV5-5 and TRBJ2-7, reads DAGVTQSPTHLIKTRGQQVTLRCSPISGHKSVSWYQQVLGQGPQFIFQYYEKEERGRGNFPDRFSARQFPNYSSELNVNALLLGDSALYLCASSSPSGVTEQYFGPGTRLTVT.